A single T cell receptor (beta chain) is shown here with its context. The data derive from a study of cytomegalovirus exposure and HLA in healthy donors. PCR involved 60 Vbeta and 13 Jbeta primers. Clones were read by immunoSEQ multiplex PCR, and TCRdb kept only the in-frame ones, dropping some. The sample has some 110,000 clones, around 75% seen once; the top ten hold 2.1%. The CDR3 length is 16 residues. V gave up 2 bases and J gave up 1 base; unmatched junction bases: 4. Germline assignment: CDR1 SGHRS and CDR2 YFSETQ. Sequencing used PBMCs. The chain uses TRBV5-1 and TRBJ2-7; 12 nucleotides match TRBD1. The clonotype comes from a man under 40 in good health and CMV-seronegative. The CDR3 protein is CASSLGTGGASYEQYF. The CDR3 DNA reads as TGCGCCAGCAGCTTAGGGACAGGGGGCGCTTCCTACGAGCAGTACTTC.